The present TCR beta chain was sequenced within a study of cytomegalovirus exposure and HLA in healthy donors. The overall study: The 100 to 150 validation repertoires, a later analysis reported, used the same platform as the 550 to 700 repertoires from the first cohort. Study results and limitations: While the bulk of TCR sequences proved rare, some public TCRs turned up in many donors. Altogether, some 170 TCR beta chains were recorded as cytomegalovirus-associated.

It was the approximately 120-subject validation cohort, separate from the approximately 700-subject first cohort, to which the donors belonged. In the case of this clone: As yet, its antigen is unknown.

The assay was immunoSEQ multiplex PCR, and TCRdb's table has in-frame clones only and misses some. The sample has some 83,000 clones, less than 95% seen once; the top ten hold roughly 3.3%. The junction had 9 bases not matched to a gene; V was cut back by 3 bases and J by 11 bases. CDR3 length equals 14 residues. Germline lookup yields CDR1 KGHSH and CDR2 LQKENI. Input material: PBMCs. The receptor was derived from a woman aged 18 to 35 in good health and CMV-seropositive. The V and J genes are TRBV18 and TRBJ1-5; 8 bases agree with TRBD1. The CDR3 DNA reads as TGTGCCAGCTCACCCACAGGGGGTGCCATCGCCCAGCATTTT. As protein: CASSPTGGAIAQHF.